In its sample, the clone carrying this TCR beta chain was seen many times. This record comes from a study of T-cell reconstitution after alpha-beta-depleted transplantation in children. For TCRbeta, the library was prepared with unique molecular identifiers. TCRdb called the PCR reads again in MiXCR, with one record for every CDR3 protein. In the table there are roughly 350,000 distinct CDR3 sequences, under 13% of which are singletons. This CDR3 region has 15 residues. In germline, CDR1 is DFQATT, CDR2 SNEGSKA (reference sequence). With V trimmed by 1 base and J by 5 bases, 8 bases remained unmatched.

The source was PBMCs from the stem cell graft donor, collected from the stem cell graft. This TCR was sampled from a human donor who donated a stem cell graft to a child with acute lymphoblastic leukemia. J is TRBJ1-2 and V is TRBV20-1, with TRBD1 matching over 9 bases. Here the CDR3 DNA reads TGCAGTGCTAGAGTGCAGGGAGACAGGGGGTATGGCTACACCTTC. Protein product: CSARVQGDRGYGYTF.